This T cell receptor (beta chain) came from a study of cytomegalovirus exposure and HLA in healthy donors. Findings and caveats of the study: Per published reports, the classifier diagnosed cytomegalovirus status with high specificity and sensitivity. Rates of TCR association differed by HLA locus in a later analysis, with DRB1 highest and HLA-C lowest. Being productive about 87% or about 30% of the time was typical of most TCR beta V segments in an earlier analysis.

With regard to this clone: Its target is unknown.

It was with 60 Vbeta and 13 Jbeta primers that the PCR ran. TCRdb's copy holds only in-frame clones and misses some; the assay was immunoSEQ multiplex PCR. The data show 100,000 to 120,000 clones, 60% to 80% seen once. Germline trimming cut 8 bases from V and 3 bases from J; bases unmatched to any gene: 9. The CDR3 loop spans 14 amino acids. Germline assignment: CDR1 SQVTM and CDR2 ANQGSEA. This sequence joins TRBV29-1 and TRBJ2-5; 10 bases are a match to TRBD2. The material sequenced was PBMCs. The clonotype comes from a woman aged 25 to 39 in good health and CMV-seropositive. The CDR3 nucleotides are TGCAGCCTCGGGACTAGCGTACCGAAAGAGACCCAGTACTTC. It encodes CSLGTSVPKETQYF. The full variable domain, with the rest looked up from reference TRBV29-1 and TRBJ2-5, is SAVISQKPSRDICQRGTSLTIQCQVDSQVTMMFWYRQQPGQSLTLIATANQGSEATYESGFVIDKFPISRPNLTFSTLTVSNMSPEDSSIYLCSLGTSVPKETQYFGPGTRLLVL.